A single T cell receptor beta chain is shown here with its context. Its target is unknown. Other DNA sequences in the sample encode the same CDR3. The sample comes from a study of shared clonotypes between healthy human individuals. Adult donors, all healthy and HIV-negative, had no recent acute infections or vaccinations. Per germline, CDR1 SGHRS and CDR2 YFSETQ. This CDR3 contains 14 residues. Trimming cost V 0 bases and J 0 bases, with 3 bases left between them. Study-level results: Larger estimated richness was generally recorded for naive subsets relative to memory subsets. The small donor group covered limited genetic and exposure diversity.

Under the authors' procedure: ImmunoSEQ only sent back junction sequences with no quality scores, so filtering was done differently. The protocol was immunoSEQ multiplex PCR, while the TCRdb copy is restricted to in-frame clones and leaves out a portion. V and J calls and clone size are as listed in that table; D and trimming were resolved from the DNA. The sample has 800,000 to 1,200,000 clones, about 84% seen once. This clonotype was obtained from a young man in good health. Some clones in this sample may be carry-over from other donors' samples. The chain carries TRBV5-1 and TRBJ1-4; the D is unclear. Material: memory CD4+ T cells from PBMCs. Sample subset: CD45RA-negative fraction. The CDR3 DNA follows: TGCGCCAGCAGCTTGGGCGCAACTAATGAAAAACTGTTTTTT. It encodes CASSLGATNEKLFF.